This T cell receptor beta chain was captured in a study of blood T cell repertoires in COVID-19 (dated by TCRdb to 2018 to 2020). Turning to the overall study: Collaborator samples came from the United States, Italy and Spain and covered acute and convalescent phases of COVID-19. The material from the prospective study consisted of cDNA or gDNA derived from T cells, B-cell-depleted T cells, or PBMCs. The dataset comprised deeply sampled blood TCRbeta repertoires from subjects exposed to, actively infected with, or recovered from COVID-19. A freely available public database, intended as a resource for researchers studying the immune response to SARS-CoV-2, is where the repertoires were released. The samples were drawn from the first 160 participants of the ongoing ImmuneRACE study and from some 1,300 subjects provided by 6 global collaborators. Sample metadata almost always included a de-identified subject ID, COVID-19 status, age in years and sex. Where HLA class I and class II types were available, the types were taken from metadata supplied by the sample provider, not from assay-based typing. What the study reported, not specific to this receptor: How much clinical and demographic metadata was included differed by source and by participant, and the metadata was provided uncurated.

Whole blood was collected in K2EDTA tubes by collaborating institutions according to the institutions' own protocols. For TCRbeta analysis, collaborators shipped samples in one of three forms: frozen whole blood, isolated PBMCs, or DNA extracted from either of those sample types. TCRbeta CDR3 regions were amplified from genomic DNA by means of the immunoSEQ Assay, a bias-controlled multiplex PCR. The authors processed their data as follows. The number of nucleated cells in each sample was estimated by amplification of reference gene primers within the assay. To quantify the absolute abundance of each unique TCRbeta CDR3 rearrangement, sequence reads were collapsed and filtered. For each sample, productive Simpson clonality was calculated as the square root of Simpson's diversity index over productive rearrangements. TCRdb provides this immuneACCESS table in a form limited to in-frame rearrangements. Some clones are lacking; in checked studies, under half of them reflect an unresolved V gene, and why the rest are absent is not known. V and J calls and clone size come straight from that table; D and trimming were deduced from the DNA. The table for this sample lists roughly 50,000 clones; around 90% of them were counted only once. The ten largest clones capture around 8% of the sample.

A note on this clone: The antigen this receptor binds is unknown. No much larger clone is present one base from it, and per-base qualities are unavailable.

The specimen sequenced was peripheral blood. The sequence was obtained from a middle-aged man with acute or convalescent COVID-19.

The bases read TGTGCCAGCAGCTTCGGACAGTTTTACACTGAAGCTTTCTTT. Translated, this is CASSFGQFYTEAFF. Rearrangement joined TRBV3-1 (or the pseudogene TRBV3-2) to TRBJ1-1; TRBD1 is a possible D gene, resting on 6 matching bases. The CDR3 spans 14 residues, from the cysteine through the phenylalanine. Just the 42-base CDR3 DNA is kept, in frame starting at base 1. CDR1 and CDR2 (LGHDT, YNNKEL) derive from the germline V gene (reference sequence). Trimming removed 5 bases from V and 3 bases from J, leaving 13 bases between the germline ends.